This T cell receptor (beta chain) came from a study of shared clonotypes between healthy human individuals. General study points: Since donors were few, the genetic and exposure-history diversity represented was limited. When naive CD4 clonotypes were compared across several donors, around 5% were shared.

The study separated CD4+ cells into CD45RA+ naive and CD45RA-negative memory subsets. Profiled with immunoSEQ multiplex PCR; TCRdb holds only in-frame clones, not every one. The sample contains fewer than 1.4 million clones, roughly 74% of which appear only once. On this clone: Its antigen is unknown.

Germline assignment: CDR1 SGHAT and CDR2 FQNNGV. The CDR3 sequence is 14 residues long. V was pared by 7 bases and J by 5 bases, with 18 bases between. The sequenced sample was memory CD4+ T cells from PBMCs. Specified subset: CD45RA-negative fraction. The chain is built from TRBV11-2 and TRBJ2-7, with D maybe TRBD1 (6 bases). The clonotype originates from a man younger than 35 in good health. Some clones in this sample may be carry-over from other donors' samples. CDR3 DNA: TGTGCCAGCACCCTTGGACAGTCATCGCACGAGCAGTACTTC. Protein product: CASTLGQSSHEQYF.